The rows below give T cell receptor beta chains drawn from one sample of a study of T cell responses to AZD1222 COVID-19 vaccine. Method: immunoSEQ multiplex PCR; TCRdb's copy keeps in-frame clones and lacks some. This table holds more than 85,000 clones, roughly 87% found once. Sample: peripheral blood, taken on day 0 of AZD1222 vaccination. The receptors come from an adult in good health. Each CDR3 is given with its conserved first and last residue. D genes are given only for firm matches. Clone size appears in some rows only: once, few, many, or a class for an expanded clone.

TRBJ2-3,TRBV5-1,.,.,CASGQILSVTDTQYF,TGCGCCAGCGGGCAGATTTTGTCAGTCACAGATACGCAGTATTTT
TRBJ1-5,TRBV20-1,.,TRBD1,CSAGDRGYSNQPQHF,TGCAGTGCTGGTGACAGGGGTTATAGCAATCAGCCCCAGCATTTT
TRBJ2-7,TRBV18,.,.,CASSPPGGGAYYEQYF,TGTGCCAGCTCACCACCGGGCGGCGGGGCTTATTACGAGCAGTACTTC
TRBJ1-1,TRBV7-8,.,.,CASILGGGGMNTEAFF,TGTGCCAGCATCCTCGGAGGGGGAGGGATGAACACTGAAGCTTTCTTT
TRBJ2-7,TRBV13,.,TRBD1,CASSSTGGGPYEQYF,TGTGCCAGCAGCTCCACAGGGGGAGGTCCCTACGAGCAGTACTTC
TRBJ1-5,TRBV5-6,.,TRBD1,CASSLRGLGNQPQHF,TGTGCCAGCAGCCTTAGGGGGCTTGGTAATCAGCCCCAGCATTTT
TRBJ2-7,TRBV2,.,.,CASSRDEGHGQYF,TGTGCCAGCAGTAGGGACGAAGGACATGGGCAGTACTTC
TRBJ2-3,TRBV7-3,.,.,CASSLRGRGPSTDTQYF,TGTGCCAGCAGCTTACGAGGGCGGGGGCCTAGCACAGATACGCAGTATTTT
TRBJ2-2,TRBV19,once,.,CASSIVFRGAGNTGELFF,TGTGCCAGTAGTATAGTGTTCAGGGGTGCGGGGAACACCGGGGAGCTGTTTTTT
TRBJ2-1,TRBV14,.,TRBD2,CASSQAGLAGGRYNEQFF,TGTGCCAGCAGCCAAGCGGGACTAGCGGGGGGACGTTACAATGAGCAGTTCTTC
TRBJ2-7,TRBV14,.,.,CASSPLGVSSYEQYF,TGTGCCAGCAGCCCACTAGGCGTCAGCTCCTACGAGCAGTACTTC
TRBJ2-3,TRBV6-2/TRBV6-3,.,.,CASSSRVGTQYF,TGTGCCAGCAGTAGCAGAGTTGGTACGCAGTATTTT
TRBJ1-2,TRBV4-3,.,TRBD1,CASSQDTTGDPNYGYTF,TGCGCCAGCAGCCAGGACACTACAGGGGACCCTAACTATGGCTACACCTTC
TRBJ1-1,TRBV2,.,.,CASSEEYSGTEAFF,TGTGCCAGCAGTGAAGAATACAGCGGAACTGAAGCTTTCTTT
TRBJ1-1,TRBV10-3,.,.,CAISESGGILTEAFF,TGTGCCATCAGTGAGTCGGGGGGGATTTTAACTGAAGCTTTCTTT
TRBJ2-2,TRBV5-1,.,TRBD2,CASSFVGGANTGELFF,TGCGCCAGCAGCTTTGTGGGAGGGGCCAACACCGGGGAGCTGTTTTTT
TRBJ1-2,TRBV7-9,.,.,CASSFSGVSYGYTF,TGTGCCAGCAGCTTTTCCGGGGTTAGCTATGGCTACACCTTC
TRBJ1-3,TRBV7-6,.,.,CASSPTPQATGNTIYF,TGTGCCAGCAGCCCGACACCTCAAGCTACTGGAAACACCATATATTTT
TRBJ1-2,TRBV12-3/TRBV12-4,once,.,CASWETVYGYTF,TGTGCCAGCTGGGAGACAGTCTATGGCTACACCTTC
TRBJ1-6,TRBV12-3/TRBV12-4,.,TRBD1,CASRGQTSPLHF,TGTGCCAGCAGGGGACAGACTTCACCCCTCCACTTT
TRBJ2-4,TRBV5-6,.,.,CASSLGAWGNIQYF,TGTGCCAGCAGCTTGGGTGCCTGGGGGAACATTCAGTACTTC
TRBJ1-6,TRBV9,once,TRBD1,CASSGTGHASSYNSPLHF,TGTGCCAGCAGCGGGACAGGCCACGCGAGCTCCTATAATTCACCCCTCCACTTT
TRBJ1-2,TRBV23-1,.,TRBD1,CASSQFGLLDRVNYGYTF,TGCGCCAGCAGTCAATTTGGTCTCTTGGACAGGGTAAACTATGGCTACACCTTC
TRBJ1-2,TRBV5-1,once,.,CASSLGLTDLYGYTF,TGCGCCAGCAGCTTGGGGTTGACAGACCTATATGGCTACACCTTC
TRBJ2-4,TRBV7-2,.,TRBD2,CASSLLAGNIQYF,TGTGCCAGCAGCTTACTAGCGGGGAACATTCAGTACTTC
TRBJ2-1,TRBV3-1/TRBV3-2,.,TRBD1,CASSPTGMGEQFF,TGTGCCAGCAGCCCGACAGGGATGGGTGAGCAGTTCTTC
TRBJ1-6,TRBV7-9,once,.,CASSFMEGVSPLHF,TGTGCCAGCAGCTTTATGGAGGGGGTTTCACCCCTCCACTTT
TRBJ2-1,TRBV20-1,.,.,CSASAGSLVHEQFF,TGCAGTGCTAGTGCGGGGTCCCTAGTGCATGAGCAGTTCTTC
TRBJ1-6,TRBV19,.,TRBD1,CASRDRVRGVDSPLHF,TGTGCCAGTAGGGACAGGGTTCGGGGTGTTGATTCACCCCTCCACTTT
TRBJ1-1,TRBV19,few,.,CASSIGPRGGRAFF,TGTGCCAGTAGTATTGGCCCGCGGGGGGGGCGAGCTTTCTTT
TRBJ2-2,TRBV5-4,.,.,CASSLRPAGNTGELFF,TGTGCCAGCAGCTTGAGGCCAGCGGGGAACACCGGGGAGCTGTTTTTT
TRBJ1-5,TRBV27,few,.,CASSLVALSNQPQHF,TGTGCCAGCAGTTTAGTAGCTCTTAGCAATCAGCCCCAGCATTTT
TRBJ2-2,TRBV5-6,.,.,CASSFRNTGELFF,TGTGCCAGCAGCTTTAGGAACACCGGGGAGCTGTTTTTT
TRBJ2-2,TRBV7-2,.,TRBD2,CASRPPPGLAGGSGELFF,TGTGCCAGCAGGCCACCTCCGGGACTAGCGGGGGGGAGTGGGGAGCTGTTTTTT
TRBJ2-7,TRBV3-1/TRBV3-2,.,.,CASSQGTRAYEQYF,TGTGCCAGCAGCCAAGGAACACGGGCCTACGAGCAGTACTTC
TRBJ1-6,TRBV19,.,TRBD1,CASSVNRGLVSSSYNSPLHF,TGTGCCAGTAGTGTAAACAGGGGGCTGGTCTCCAGCTCCTATAATTCACCCCTCCACTTT
TRBJ2-5,TRBV18,.,.,CASSPSQETQYF,TGTGCCAGCTCACCCAGCCAAGAGACCCAGTACTTC
TRBJ1-1,TRBV6-5,.,TRBD1,CASSYGSGTANTEAFF,TGTGCCAGCAGTTACGGATCCGGGACAGCGAACACTGAAGCTTTCTTT
TRBJ2-3,TRBV7-2,.,.,CASSLAQITDTQYF,TGTGCCAGCAGCTTAGCTCAGATCACAGATACGCAGTATTTT
TRBJ2-3,TRBV5-1,few,TRBD2,CASTPSGGTARRLTDTQYF,TGCGCCAGCACCCCCTCCGGGGGGACCGCCCGAAGGCTCACAGATACGCAGTATTTT
TRBJ2-5,TRBV5-1,.,TRBD2,CASSTGLAGGQETQYF,TGCGCCAGCAGCACGGGACTAGCGGGGGGCCAAGAGACCCAGTACTTC
TRBJ2-5,TRBV3-1/TRBV3-2,.,TRBD2,CASSHLAGGKETQYF,TGTGCCAGCAGCCACCTAGCGGGGGGGAAAGAGACCCAGTACTTC
TRBJ1-2,TRBV5-1,few,TRBD1,CASSLESQGAGYTF,TGCGCCAGCAGCTTGGAATCTCAGGGGGCGGGCTACACCTTC
TRBJ2-3,TRBV2,.,TRBD1,CASRANRGTDTQYF,TGTGCCAGCAGAGCTAACAGGGGGACAGATACGCAGTATTTT
TRBJ1-1,TRBV5-1,.,.,CASSPLIVGGSIEAFF,TGCGCCAGCAGCCCCCTCATCGTGGGGGGTAGTATTGAAGCTTTCTTT
TRBJ2-2,TRBV30,.,.,CAWSEWGDDTGELFF,TGTGCCTGGAGTGAGTGGGGGGATGACACCGGGGAGCTGTTTTTT
TRBJ1-6,TRBV7-8,.,TRBD1,CASSLDGDSSYNSPLHF,TGTGCCAGCAGCTTAGATGGGGACAGCTCCTATAATTCACCCCTCCACTTT
TRBJ1-3,TRBV7-9,.,.,CASSVLGNTIYF,TGTGCCAGCAGCGTATTAGGAAACACCATATATTTT
TRBJ2-3,TRBV9,.,.,CASSVGGDVQYF,TGTGCCAGCAGCGTAGGCGGGGATGTGCAGTATTTT
TRBJ1-1,TRBV7-9,.,.,CASSLAGAGFEAFF,TGTGCCAGCAGCTTAGCTGGGGCAGGCTTTGAAGCTTTCTTT
TRBJ2-7,TRBV14,.,TRBD1,CASSPMTGGPTYEQYF,TGTGCCAGCAGCCCTATGACAGGGGGTCCCACCTACGAGCAGTACTTC
TRBJ1-2,TRBV3-1/TRBV3-2,few,.,CASSPSWGDTGYTF,TGTGCCAGCAGCCCGAGCTGGGGGGATACGGGCTACACCTTC
TRBJ2-7,TRBV2,once,.,CASSESPGNYEQYF,TGTGCCAGCAGTGAATCCCCAGGGAACTACGAGCAGTACTTC
TRBJ2-7,TRBV7-9,.,.,CASSPDRTYEQYF,TGTGCCAGCAGCCCTGACAGGACCTACGAGCAGTACTTC